The sequence of this T cell receptor (beta chain) was determined in a study of shared clonotypes between healthy human individuals. Whole-study findings and limits: Non-shared clonotypes had lower generation probabilities than those shared by all four donors.

Points on this clone: The antigen remains unidentified.

V lost 3 bases and J lost 2; bases outside the gene matches: 11. The germline gives CDR1 KGHSH, CDR2 LQKENI. The CDR3 contains 18 residues. The table came from immunoSEQ multiplex PCR; TCRdb's copy has only in-frame clones and leaves some out. The table records 2.3 million or so clones, more than 80% of them present only once. V is TRBV18 and J is TRBJ1-2; TRBD1 aligns across 11 bases. The sequence came from a man aged 18 to 35 in good health. Some clones in this sample may be carry-over from other donors' samples. The sample comprised naive CD4+ T cells from PBMCs. This sample's subset: CD45RA+ positively selected. As DNA, the CDR3 is TGTGCCAGCTCACCCCTAGGCCCCGGACAGGGGGCCAACTATGGCTACACCTTC. Translated: CASSPLGPGQGANYGYTF.